The T cell receptor (beta chain) under discussion was sequenced for a study of blood T cell repertoires in COVID-19. Study as a whole: COVID-19 samples, acute and convalescent, were from the United States, Italy and Spain. T cells, B-cell-depleted T cells, or PBMCs supplied cDNA or gDNA.

Per the original methods: Estimates of nucleated cell counts were drawn from the amplification of reference gene primers. Data came from immunoSEQ multiplex PCR; TCRdb stores just in-frame clones and leaves some out. The D gene and trimming were derived from the DNA, and the V and J assignments and clone size from that table. The table has tens of thousands of clones, about four fifths seen once; the top ten hold less than 25%. This CDR3 has 16 amino acids. V dropped 2 bases and J dropped 2 bases, with 17 bases sitting between them. In germline, CDR1 is SGHNT, CDR2 YYREEE (reference sequence). The sample taken for sequencing was peripheral blood. The source of this sequence is a human donor with acute or convalescent COVID-19. The donor label of this sample is uncertain. The chain uses TRBV5-4 and TRBJ2-7, with a weak D call TRBD2 (6 bases). As DNA, the CDR3 is TGTGCCAGCAGCTTAGGTACGGGAGAGGGAACCTACGAGCAGTACTTC. Residues: CASSLGTGEGTYEQYF.